These 24 T cell receptor beta chains came from one sample sequenced in a study of T-cell memory formation after mild COVID-19. One entry per CDR3 protein results from TCRdb running MiXCR on the 5' RACE reads. Among nearly 200,000 distinct CDR3 sequences listed, about a sixth were seen once. Material: PBMCs or a T cell subset sorted from them (not recorded which). Source of these receptors: an adult woman who had mild COVID-19 (a few samples of this study predate the infection). Cell type and time point are not known.

This rearrangement joins TRBV2 to TRBJ2-1; D possibly matches TRBD1 or TRBD2 (6 bases each). The CDR3 is 12 residues long. The V and J ends lost 5 bases and 8 bases respectively, with 10 bases between them. Germline V CDR1 and CDR2: SNHLY, FYNNEI. The CDR3 here is CASSLEGDEQFF. CDR3 in DNA: TGTGCCAGCAGTCTGGAGGGGGATGAGCAGTTCTTC. Complete variable domain (other parts from reference TRBV2 and TRBJ2-1): EPEVTQTPSHQVTQMGQEVILRCVPISNHLYFYWYRQILGQKVEFLVSFYNNEISEKSEIFDDQFSVERPDGSNFTLKIRSTKLEDSAMYFCASSLEGDEQFFGPGTRLTVL.

The chain combines TRBV3-1 with TRBJ1-6; D is unclear. The CDR3 totals 17 residues. V lost 0 bases and J 4 bases, leaving 13 bases between the germline ends. Germline V CDR1 and CDR2: LGHDT, YNNKEL (reference sequence). As DNA, the CDR3 is TGTGCCAGCAGCCAAGATGGGCAGACGGTTTATAATTCACCCCTCCACTTT. This sequence encodes CASSQDGQTVYNSPLHF.

This clonotype came up a few times. The chain combines TRBV7-2 with TRBJ2-7; weak D call: TRBD1 (6 bases). Germline V lookup: CDR1 SGHTA, CDR2 FQGNSA. Deletions cut 1 base from V and 2 bases from J, with 15 bases between. This CDR3 contains 16 residues. CDR3 loop: CASSLDGTGTPYEQYF. For the CDR3, the DNA is TGTGCCAGCAGCTTAGATGGCACAGGGACCCCCTACGAGCAGTACTTC.

The rearrangement uses TRBV7-2 and TRBJ2-1, with no clear D. V lost 3 bases and J lost 8, with 5 bases in between. Germline lookup yields CDR1 SGHTA and CDR2 FQGNSA. The CDR3 sequence is 11 residues long. The CDR3 region is CASSFVHEQFF. CDR3 nucleotides: TGTGCCAGCAGCTTCGTCCATGAGCAGTTCTTC.

J is TRBJ2-2 and V is TRBV7-3; D is undetermined. Germline assignment: CDR1 SGHTA and CDR2 FQGTGA. V was trimmed by 4 bases and J by 3 bases, leaving 15 bases between them. CDR3 length: 16 amino acids. The CDR3 nucleotides are TGTGCCAGCAGCTCCTCCGCCGGGTCTTACACCGGGGAGCTGTTTTTT. It translates to CASSSSAGSYTGELFF.

The chain carries TRBV7-6 and TRBJ2-7; D unclear. Germline V gives CDR1 SGHVS, CDR2 FNYEAQ. CDR3 size: 14 residues. V lost 1 base, J lost 2 bases, and 9 bases lay in between. The CDR3 sequence: CASSLGSSTYEQYF. The CDR3 DNA reads TGTGCCAGCAGCTTAGGGAGCTCGACCTACGAGCAGTACTTC. Together with reference TRBV7-6 and TRBJ2-7, the CDR3 gives the full variable domain: GAGVSQSPRYKVTKRGQDVALRCDPISGHVSLYWYRQALGQGPEFLTYFNYEAQQDKSGLPNDRFSAERPEGSISTLTIQRTEQRDSAMYRCASSLGSSTYEQYFGPGTRLTVT.

This rearrangement joins TRBV20-1 to TRBJ1-5; no reliable D call. CDR3 length equals 12 residues. The germline V gene encodes CDR1 DFQATT and CDR2 SNEGSKA (reference sequence). V dropped 7 bases and J dropped 9 bases, with 16 bases sitting between them. Written as DNA, the CDR3 is TGCAGTGTGAACGGCCCTTTAGGGCCCCAGCATTTT. It is translated as CSVNGPLGPQHF.

The gene calls are TRBV20-1 and TRBJ2-2, with D hard to call. The CDR3 is 13 amino acids. The V gene's germline CDR1 is DFQATT and CDR2 SNEGSKA (reference sequence). The ends were cut back, 3 bases at V and 0 bases at J, with 5 bases in the middle. The CDR3 bases are TGCAGTGCTAGCCACGCGAACACCGGGGAGCTGTTTTTT. Protein product: CSASHANTGELFF.

This clonotype occurred many times. This chain uses TRBV4-1 with TRBJ1-4; the D gene is possibly TRBD1 (5 bases). The V end lost 3 bases, the J end lost 0 bases, and 14 bases lay between the germline ends. This CDR3 spans 17 amino acids. CDR1 is MGHRA, CDR2 YSYEKL, per germline. CDR3 DNA: TGCGCCAGCAGCCAGGCTCCTCACAGGTCAACTAATGAAAAACTGTTTTTT. Protein product: CASSQAPHRSTNEKLFF.

This clonotype was picked up a small number of times. The rearrangement uses TRBV5-6 and TRBJ1-1; 7 bases line up with TRBD1. With 4 bases clipped from V and 8 bases from J, the junction kept 8 bases outside the gene matches. The germline V gene has CDR1 SGHDT and CDR2 YYEEEE. The CDR3 spans 13 residues. The CDR3 here is CASSRDSRSEAFF. For the CDR3, the DNA is TGTGCCAGCAGCCGGGACAGTCGTTCAGAAGCTTTCTTT.

In this sample, this clonotype turned up a few times. The V and J genes are TRBV28 and TRBJ1-6; D is uncertain. Germline CDR1 reads MDHEN; CDR2 reads SYDVKM. This CDR3 is 15 amino acids long. V lost 6 bases and J lost 1, with 10 bases in between. In DNA, the CDR3 is TGTGCCAGCAGCCCGTCGAGTTCCTATAATTCACCCCTCCACTTT. This encodes CASSPSSSYNSPLHF.

This clonotype was seen a few times. The genes are TRBV6-6 and TRBJ2-7; D is unclear. V was clipped by 5 bases and J by 3 bases, with 8 bases between them. CDR3 length equals 12 residues. Germline V lookup: CDR1 MNHNY, CDR2 SVGAGI (reference sequence). The CDR3 here is CASSQALYEQYF. Written as DNA, the CDR3 is TGTGCCAGCAGTCAGGCCCTCTACGAGCAGTACTTC.

The gene calls are TRBV20-1 and TRBJ2-7; D not certain. The V gene's germline CDR1 is DFQATT and CDR2 SNEGSKA (reference sequence). This CDR3 has 13 residues. In DNA form, the CDR3 reads TGCAGGGAGTCAAGGGCGCCAGAGAACGAGCAGTACTTC. It encodes CRESRAPENEQYF.

The V call is TRBV19, the J call TRBJ2-1, with TRBD2 as a possible D gene (6 bases). CDR1 and CDR2 from the germline V gene are LNHDA and SQIVND (reference sequence). The CDR3 is made up of 15 amino acids. Trimming left V 5 bases short and J 6 bases short, with 17 bases between. In nucleotides, the CDR3 is TGTGCCAGTAGTGCATCCGGGACCGGGAGCAATGAGCAGTTCTTC. It encodes CASSASGTGSNEQFF.

The chain combines TRBV12-3 or TRBV12-4 with TRBJ1-5; no firm D call. The germline V and J ends were trimmed by 2 bases and 6 bases, with 11 bases remaining between them. This CDR3 has 14 residues. The CDR3 sequence is CASSLFEGGQPQHF. CDR3 in DNA: TGTGCCAGCAGTTTATTTGAGGGAGGTCAGCCCCAGCATTTT.

This clonotype showed up just a few times. The chain has TRBV24-1 and TRBJ2-7; perhaps TRBD1 as D (6 bases). Germline V lookup: CDR1 KGHDR, CDR2 SFDVKD. CDR3 length equals 12 residues. Deletions cut 5 bases from V and 6 bases from J, with 10 bases between. CDR3 DNA sequence: TGTGCCACCAGTGCGCAGGGGCTCGAGCAGTACTTC. This translates into CATSAQGLEQYF.

The chain combines TRBV29-1 with TRBJ1-2, with D perhaps matching TRBD1 (5 bases). CDR3 length: 14 residues. CDR1 SQVTM and CDR2 ANQGSEA come from the germline V gene. Trimming cost V 1 base and J 8 bases, with 17 bases left between them. CDR3 residues: CSVEVPLRQPGYTF. The CDR3 DNA reads as TGCAGCGTTGAAGTGCCCCTCCGACAGCCCGGCTACACCTTC. The whole variable domain, filled in from reference TRBV29-1 and TRBJ1-2, reads SAVISQKPSRDICQRGTSLTIQCQVDSQVTMMFWYRQQPGQSLTLIATANQGSEATYESGFVIDKFPISRPNLTFSTLTVSNMSPEDSSIYLCSVEVPLRQPGYTFGSGTRLTVV.

The chain uses TRBV5-1 and TRBJ2-3; D remains unclear. The length of the CDR3 is 13 residues. Between the trimmed V and J ends, which lost 1 base and 2 bases, there was a span of 5 bases. Germline V gene lookup returns CDR1 SGHRS and CDR2 YFSETQ. CDR3 sequence (DNA): TGCGCCAGCAGCTTGAGGGACACAGATACGCAGTATTTT. Its protein is CASSLRDTDTQYF.

The V gene is TRBV7-2, the J gene TRBJ2-3; 8 bases are a match to TRBD1. CDR3 size: 16 residues. V lost 5 bases to trimming and J lost 0 bases; unmatched junction nucleotides: 7. CDR1 and CDR2 (germline): SGHTA, FQGNSA. CDR3 sequence: CASSPQGASSTDTQYF. In nucleotides, the CDR3 is TGTGCCAGCAGCCCCCAGGGGGCCTCCAGCACAGATACGCAGTATTTT.

The chain carries TRBV7-9 and TRBJ1-1; 7 bases line up with TRBD1. The CDR3 runs to 15 residues. CDR1 and CDR2 from the germline V gene are SEHNR and FQNEAQ (reference sequence). Unmatched junction bases numbered 8, after V lost 7 bases and J lost 0 bases. CDR3 protein: CASIPRDSLNTEAFF. The DNA of the CDR3 is TGTGCCAGCATCCCCCGGGACAGCTTGAACACTGAAGCTTTCTTT.

The genes are TRBV5-1 and TRBJ1-2, with 11 bases identical to TRBD1. This CDR3 region has 14 residues. The ends lost 4 bases at V and 3 bases at J; junction bases unmatched: 2. The V gene's germline CDR1 is SGHRS and CDR2 YFSETQ. CDR3 loop: CASSRDRGDYGYTF. The CDR3 DNA sequence: TGCGCCAGCAGCAGGGACAGGGGGGACTATGGCTACACCTTC.

The chain recombines TRBV25-1 with TRBJ1-5; D unresolved. Germline V gene data show CDR1 as MGHDK and CDR2 as SYGVNS. The length of the CDR3 is 14 residues. Trimming shortened V by 5 bases and J by 2 bases, and 10 bases separated the two germline ends. The CDR3 DNA sequence: TGTGCCAGCAGTAGGGCCGGCGGCAATCAGCCCCAGCATTTT. Residues: CASSRAGGNQPQHF.

The chain combines TRBV5-1 with TRBJ1-2, with D maybe TRBD1 (5 bases). The V end was cut by 4 bases, the J end by 4 bases, with 20 bases between. The CDR3 is 16 amino acids. Looked up from germline, CDR1 is SGHRS and CDR2 is YFSETQ. The CDR3 DNA follows: TGCGCCAGCAGCCCTACGACAGCCAGTTTAGCCTATGGCTACACCTTC. It is translated as CASSPTTASLAYGYTF.

This clonotype was counted ten times or more. This chain links TRBV4-2 with TRBJ1-1; D unresolved. The germline CDR1 and CDR2 sequences are LGHNA and YNFKEQ. Trimming removed 5 bases from V and 4 bases from J, with 20 bases in between. CDR3 length: 16 residues. This CDR3 reads CASSFRIRTGPTEAFF. The CDR3 coding sequence is TGTGCCAGCAGCTTCCGAATTCGGACCGGGCCCACTGAAGCTTTCTTT.